A selection of T cell receptor beta chains follows, all from one sample in a study of OX40 agonist ivuxolimab in advanced cancers. Generated by immunoSEQ multiplex PCR, the TCRdb table keeps only in-frame clones and is missing some. The table includes fewer than 40,000 clones, roughly nine tenths detected once. Sample: CD4+ or CD8+ T cells sorted from blood, taken in a trial of the OX40 agonist ivuxolimab. These receptors came from an adult with an advanced solid tumor such as melanoma, head and neck, liver or kidney cancer. Each CDR3 is given with its conserved first and last residue. D genes are given only for firm matches. Size is stated for part of the rows, as once, few or many counts, or as a class when the clone is expanded.

clone_size d_call j_call v_call cdr3_nt cdr3_aa
. . TRBJ2-3 TRBV5-6 TGTGCCAGCAGCTTGTTCGGTAGGGGCAGGGTGGATAGCACAGATACGCAGTATTTT CASSLFGRGRVDSTDTQYF
. TRBD1 TRBJ2-2 TRBV9 TGTGCCAGCAGCCCCGGGACAGGGCGCCAGAACACCGGGGAGCTGTTTTTT CASSPGTGRQNTGELFF
. TRBD1 TRBJ1-1 TRBV9 TGTGCCAGCAGTCGGACAGGGAAGAACACTGAAGCTTTCTTT CASSRTGKNTEAFF
. . TRBJ2-7 TRBV6-1 TGTGCCAGTTCCTCTAGAGGTGGGCCCGAGCAGTACTTC CASSSRGGPEQYF
. . TRBJ2-7 TRBV5-1 TGCGCCAGCAGCTTCGTGGGCTACGAGCAGTACTTC CASSFVGYEQYF
. TRBD1 TRBJ2-7 TRBV7-3 TGTGCCAGCAGCCCCGGGACAGGGCCCTACGAGCAGTACTTC CASSPGTGPYEQYF
. . TRBJ2-3 TRBV7-6 TGTGCCAGCAGCTTAGAAATAGCGGAACTCACAGATACGCAGTATTTT CASSLEIAELTDTQYF
. . TRBJ1-2 TRBV15 TGTGCCACCAGCGGGGGACGGCTTAACTATGGCTACACCTTC CATSGGRLNYGYTF
. TRBD2 TRBJ2-3 TRBV5-1 TGCGCCAGCAGCTATCAGACTAGCCGAGAGAGAGATACGCAGTATTTT CASSYQTSRERDTQYF
. . TRBJ2-2 TRBV27 TGTGCCAGCACCTTCGCGAACACCGGGGAGCTGTTTTTT CASTFANTGELFF
. . TRBJ2-3 TRBV30 TGTGCCTGGAGTGTAAGTTTCGGGACTGTCACTTCGGATACGCAGTATTTT CAWSVSFGTVTSDTQYF
. . TRBJ2-5 TRBV27 TGTGCCAGCACCGGAGGGAGTCGAGAGACCCAGTACTTC CASTGGSRETQYF
. TRBD1 TRBJ1-6 TRBV6-5 TGTGCCAGCAGTCGGACAGGGAGCAATTCACCCCTCCACTTT CASSRTGSNSPLHF
. . TRBJ1-2 TRBV15 TGTGCCACCAGCAGAGATGCTACAGCCTATGGCTACACCTTC CATSRDATAYGYTF
once TRBD2 TRBJ2-4 TRBV18 TGTGCCAGCTCACCCAGCGGGAGAGTAAGCAAAAACATTCAGTACTTC CASSPSGRVSKNIQYF
. TRBD2 TRBJ2-5 TRBV7-8 TGTGCCAGCAGCCGGACTAGCGGGAGGGAGACCCAGTACTTC CASSRTSGRETQYF
. . TRBJ2-2 TRBV6-5 TGTGCCACCCGTGTCGGCGGCCTCCTTCCCGGGGAGCTGTTTTTT CATRVGGLLPGELFF
. TRBD2 TRBJ2-3 TRBV5-4 TGTGCCAGCAGCTCGGGACTAGCGAAGGATACGCAGTATTTT CASSSGLAKDTQYF
. . TRBJ2-1 TRBV29-1 TGCAGCGTCACGCATCGGAATGAGCAGTTCTTC CSVTHRNEQFF
. . TRBJ2-7 TRBV6-5 TGTGCCAGCAGTCGCGGACAGTTCTACGAGCAGTACTTC CASSRGQFYEQYF
once . TRBJ1-5 TRBV25-1 TGTGCCAGCAGTGAATTTGGGGGAGGCAATCAGCCCCAGCATTTT CASSEFGGGNQPQHF
. . TRBJ2-6 TRBV19 TGTGCCAGTAGGCTTGACAGGCCTGGGGCCAACGTCCTGACTTTC CASRLDRPGANVLTF
. . TRBJ2-1 TRBV19 TGTGCCAGTAGTATCAAAGACTTCTCCTACAATGAGCAGTTCTTC CASSIKDFSYNEQFF
. TRBD1 TRBJ2-7 TRBV18 TGTGCCAGCTCACCGGGACAGGGGACCTACGAGCAGTACTTC CASSPGQGTYEQYF
. . TRBJ2-1 TRBV6-5 TGTGCCAGCAGTTACGGACCGGTAATTCATGAGCAGTTCTTC CASSYGPVIHEQFF
. TRBD2 TRBJ2-2 TRBV7-2 TGTGCCAGCAGCCATAGCGGGAGCGGGCGGAGCGGGGAGCTGTTTTTT CASSHSGSGRSGELFF
. . TRBJ1-1 TRBV5-4 TGTGCCAGCAGCCCGAAGGGGCAGATGAACACTGAAGCTTTCTTT CASSPKGQMNTEAFF
. . TRBJ2-2 TRBV6-5 TGTGCCAGCAGCCGGACAGCCGGGGAGCTGTTTTTT CASSRTAGELFF
. . TRBJ2-7 TRBV9 TGTGCCAGCAACCCTAGTGGAGGAAGTTACGAGCAGTACTTC CASNPSGGSYEQYF
. . TRBJ1-5 TRBV27 TGTGCCAGCAGTTTATTATCAGGGCACCATCAGCCCCAGCATTTT CASSLLSGHHQPQHF
. . TRBJ1-2 TRBV6-6 TGTGCCAGCAGGCAAATGGATAGAGGCTACACCTTC CASRQMDRGYTF